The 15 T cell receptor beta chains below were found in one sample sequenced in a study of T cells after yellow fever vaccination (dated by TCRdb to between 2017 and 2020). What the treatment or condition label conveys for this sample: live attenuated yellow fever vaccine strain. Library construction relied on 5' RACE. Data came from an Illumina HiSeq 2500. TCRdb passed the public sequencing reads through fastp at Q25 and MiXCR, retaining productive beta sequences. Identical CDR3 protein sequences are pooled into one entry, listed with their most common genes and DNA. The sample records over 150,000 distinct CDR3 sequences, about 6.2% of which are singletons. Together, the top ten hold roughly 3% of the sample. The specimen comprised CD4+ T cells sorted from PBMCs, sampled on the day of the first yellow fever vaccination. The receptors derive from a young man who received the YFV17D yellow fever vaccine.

CDR3 DNA sequence: TGTGCCTGGAGTGGAACAGGGAGCACAGATACGCAGTATTTT. It yields the protein CAWSGTGSTDTQYF. V gene TRBV30 combines with J gene TRBJ2-3; D might be TRBD1 (6 bases). Germline V gene data show CDR1 as GTSNPN and CDR2 as SVGIG (reference sequence). The germline V and J ends were trimmed by 1 base and 0 bases, with 8 bases remaining between them. The CDR3 contains 14 residues.

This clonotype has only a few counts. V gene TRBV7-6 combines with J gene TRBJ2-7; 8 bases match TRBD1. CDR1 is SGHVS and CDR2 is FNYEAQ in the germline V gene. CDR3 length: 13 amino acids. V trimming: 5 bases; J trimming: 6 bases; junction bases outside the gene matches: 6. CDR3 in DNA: TGTGCCAGCAGCACCAGGACAGGGACCGAGCAGTACTTC. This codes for CASSTRTGTEQYF.

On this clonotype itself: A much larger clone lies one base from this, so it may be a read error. CDR3 nucleotides: TGTGCCAGCAGTTTCGTGGGACAGGGATGTAATGAGCAGTTCTTC. Protein: CASSFVGQGCNEQFF. The J gene is TRBJ2-1, the V gene TRBV7-8; 9 bases agree with TRBD1. The J segment lost 7 bases and the V segment lost 6 bases, leaving 10 bases of the junction unmatched. There are 15 residues in the CDR3. CDR1 is SGHVS, CDR2 FQNEAQ, per germline.

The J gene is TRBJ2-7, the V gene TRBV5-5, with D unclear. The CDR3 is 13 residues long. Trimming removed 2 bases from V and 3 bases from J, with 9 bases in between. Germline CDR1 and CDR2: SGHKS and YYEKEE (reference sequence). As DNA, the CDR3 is TGTGCCAGCAGCTTCACGCAGAGCTACGAGCAGTACGTC. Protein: CASSFTQSYEQYV.

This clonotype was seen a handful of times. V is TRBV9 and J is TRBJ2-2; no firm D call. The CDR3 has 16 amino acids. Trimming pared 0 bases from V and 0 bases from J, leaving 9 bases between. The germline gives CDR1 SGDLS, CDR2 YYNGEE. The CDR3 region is CASSVGLFANTGELFF. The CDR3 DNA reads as TGTGCCAGCAGCGTAGGACTGTTCGCGAACACCGGGGAGCTGTTTTTT.

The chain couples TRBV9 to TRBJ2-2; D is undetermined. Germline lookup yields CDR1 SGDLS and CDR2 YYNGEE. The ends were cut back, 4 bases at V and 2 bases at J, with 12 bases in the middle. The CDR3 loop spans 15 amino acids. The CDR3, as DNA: TGTGCCAGCAGCCTCACATGGGGTAACACCGGGGAGCTGTTTTTT. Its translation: CASSLTWGNTGELFF.

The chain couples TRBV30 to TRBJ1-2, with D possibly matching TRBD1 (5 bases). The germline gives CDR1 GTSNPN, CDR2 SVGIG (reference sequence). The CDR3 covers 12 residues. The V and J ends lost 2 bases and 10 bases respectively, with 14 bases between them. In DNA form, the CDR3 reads TGTGCCTGGAGTCCTGGGACCCCCGTCTACACCTTC. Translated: CAWSPGTPVYTF.

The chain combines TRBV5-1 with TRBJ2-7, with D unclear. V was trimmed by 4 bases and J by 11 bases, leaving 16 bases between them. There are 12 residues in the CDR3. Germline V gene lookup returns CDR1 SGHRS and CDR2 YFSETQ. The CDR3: CASSLFVSPEYV. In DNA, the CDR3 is TGCGCCAGCAGCCTCTTTGTTTCACCCGAGTACGTC.

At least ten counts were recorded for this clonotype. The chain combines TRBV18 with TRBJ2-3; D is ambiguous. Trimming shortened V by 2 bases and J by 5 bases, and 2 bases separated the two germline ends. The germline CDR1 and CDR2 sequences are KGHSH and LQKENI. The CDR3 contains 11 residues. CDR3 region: CASSPEDTQYF. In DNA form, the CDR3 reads TGTGCCAGCTCACCAGAAGATACGCAGTATTTT.

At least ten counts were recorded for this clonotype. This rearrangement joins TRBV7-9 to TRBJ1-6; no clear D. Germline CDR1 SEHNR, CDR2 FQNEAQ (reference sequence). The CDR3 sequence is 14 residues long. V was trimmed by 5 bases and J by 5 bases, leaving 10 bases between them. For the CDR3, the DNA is TGTGCCAGCAGCCCCCGGGTTGATAATTCACCCCTCCACTTT. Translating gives CASSPRVDNSPLHF. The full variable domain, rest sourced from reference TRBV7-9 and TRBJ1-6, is DTGVSQNPRHKITKRGQNVTFRCDPISEHNRLYWYRQTLGQGPEFLTYFQNEAQLEKSRLLSDRFSAERPKGSFSTLEIQRTEQGDSAMYLCASSPRVDNSPLHFGNGTRLTVT.

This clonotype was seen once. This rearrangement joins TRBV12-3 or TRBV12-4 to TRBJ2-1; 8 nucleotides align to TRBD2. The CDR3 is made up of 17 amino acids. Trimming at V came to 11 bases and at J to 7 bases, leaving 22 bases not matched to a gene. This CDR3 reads CAFSPSGVAGGYNEQFF. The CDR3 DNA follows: TGTGCCTTCAGCCCCTCCGGGGTGGCGGGGGGTTATAATGAGCAGTTCTTC.

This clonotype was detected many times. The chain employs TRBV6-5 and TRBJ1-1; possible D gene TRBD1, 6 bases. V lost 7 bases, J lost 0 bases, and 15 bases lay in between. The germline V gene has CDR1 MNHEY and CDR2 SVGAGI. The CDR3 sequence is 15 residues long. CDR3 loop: CASILTGHMNTEAFF. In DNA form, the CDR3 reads TGTGCCAGCATTCTGACAGGACACATGAACACTGAAGCTTTCTTT.

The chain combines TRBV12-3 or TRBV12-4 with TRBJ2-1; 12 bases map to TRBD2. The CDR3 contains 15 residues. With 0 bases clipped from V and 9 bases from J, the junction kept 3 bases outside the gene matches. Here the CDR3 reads CASSLAGLAGGEQFF. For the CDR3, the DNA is TGTGCCAGCAGTTTAGCGGGACTAGCGGGCGGTGAGCAGTTCTTC.

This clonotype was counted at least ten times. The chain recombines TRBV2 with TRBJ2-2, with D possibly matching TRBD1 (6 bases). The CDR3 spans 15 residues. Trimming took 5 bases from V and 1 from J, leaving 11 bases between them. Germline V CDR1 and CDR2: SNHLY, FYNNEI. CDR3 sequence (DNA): TGTGCCAGCAGTCACCGGACAGTGAACACCGGGGAGCTGTTTTTT. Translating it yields CASSHRTVNTGELFF.

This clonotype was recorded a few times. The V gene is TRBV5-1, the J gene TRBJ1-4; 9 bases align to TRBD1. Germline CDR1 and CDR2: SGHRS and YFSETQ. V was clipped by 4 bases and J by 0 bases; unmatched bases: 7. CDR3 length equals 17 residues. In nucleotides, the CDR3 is TGCGCCAGCAGCCAGGGACAGGGAGGGGCAACTAATGAAAAACTGTTTTTT. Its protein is CASSQGQGGATNEKLFF.